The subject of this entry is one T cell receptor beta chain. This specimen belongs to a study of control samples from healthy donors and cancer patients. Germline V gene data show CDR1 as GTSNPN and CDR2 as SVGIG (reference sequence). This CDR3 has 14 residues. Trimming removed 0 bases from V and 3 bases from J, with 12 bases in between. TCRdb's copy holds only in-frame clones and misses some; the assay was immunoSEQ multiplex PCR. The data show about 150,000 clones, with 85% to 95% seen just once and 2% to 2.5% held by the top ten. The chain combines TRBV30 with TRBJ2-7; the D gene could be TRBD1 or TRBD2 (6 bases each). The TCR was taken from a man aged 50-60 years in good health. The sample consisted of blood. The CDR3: CAWSVGGILYEQYF. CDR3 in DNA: TGTGCCTGGAGTGTAGGGGGGATACTCTACGAGCAGTACTTC.